The clone carrying this TCR beta chain was found a few times. Unique molecular identifiers were incorporated when the TCRbeta library was constructed. TCRdb passed the PCR reads through MiXCR, listing each CDR3 protein once. The sample includes 450,000 to 600,000 distinct CDR3 sequences, about 31% of them seen just once. This entry belongs to a study of T-cell reconstitution after alpha-beta-depleted transplantation in children. The junction had 11 bases not matched to a gene; V was cut back by 6 bases and J by 4 bases. The CDR3 covers 17 residues. The sequence came from a human donor who donated a stem cell graft to a child with aplastic anemia. The specimen comprised PBMCs from the stem cell graft donor, sampled from the stem cell graft. V usage is TRBV12-3 or TRBV12-4 and J usage is TRBJ2-6; 8 bases align to TRBD1. In DNA form, the CDR3 reads TGTGCCAGCAGGCCGTGGACAGGGAGATCCGGGGCCAACGTCCTGACTTTC. As protein: CASRPWTGRSGANVLTF.